This TCR beta chain originates from a study of sequential checkpoint blockade in melanoma. As for the study in general: After both sequences, patients received maintenance nivolumab.

Repertoires were generated with immunoSEQ multiplex PCR, while TCRdb's copy carries only in-frame clones and drops some. The data hold 18,000 or so clones, with over 60% observed a single time. V was clipped by 6 bases and J by 3 bases; unmatched bases: 8. CDR3 length equals 14 residues. CDR1 and CDR2 from the germline V gene are SGHTA and FQGTGA. As for treatment: randomized to nivolumab then ipilimumab (arm A) or the reverse (arm B). Patients had received no earlier DNA-damaging chemotherapy. From thawed PBMCs, live CD3+CD8+ cells negative for CD19 and CD56 were sorted. The clonotype originates from a human donor with melanoma. V gene TRBV7-3 combines with J gene TRBJ2-7, with 7 bases matching TRBD2. Sequences were derived from CD8+ T cells sorted from blood (inferred from file names), sampled from a patient given nivolumab and ipilimumab in sequence. The CDR3 DNA is TGTGCCAGCAGTTTAGGCGGGGGAAGCTACGAGCAGTACTTC. Translated: CASSLGGGSYEQYF.